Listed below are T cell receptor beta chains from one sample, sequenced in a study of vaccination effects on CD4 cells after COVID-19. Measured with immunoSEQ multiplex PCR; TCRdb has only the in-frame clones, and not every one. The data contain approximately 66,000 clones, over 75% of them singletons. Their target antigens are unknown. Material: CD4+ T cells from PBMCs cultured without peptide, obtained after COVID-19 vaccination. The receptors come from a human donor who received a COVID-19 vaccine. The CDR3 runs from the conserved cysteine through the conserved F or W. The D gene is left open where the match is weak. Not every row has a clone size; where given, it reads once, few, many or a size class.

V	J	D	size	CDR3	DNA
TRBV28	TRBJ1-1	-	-	CASSLRPVQNTEAFF	TGTGCCAGCAGTTTACGGCCTGTCCAGAACACTGAAGCTTTCTTT
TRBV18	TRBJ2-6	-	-	CASSPGSSLILTF	TGTGCCAGCTCCCCAGGAAGCTCTTTGATCCTGACTTTC
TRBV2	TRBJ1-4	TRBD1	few	CASRAGTGGYEKLFF	TGTGCCAGCAGAGCCGGGACAGGGGGATATGAAAAACTGTTTTTT
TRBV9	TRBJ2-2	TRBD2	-	CASSPRRGGGAGGELFF	TGTGCCAGCAGCCCACGTAGAGGCGGGGGGGCTGGCGGGGAGCTGTTTTTT
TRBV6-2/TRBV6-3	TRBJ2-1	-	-	CASSYRGGTHNEQFF	TGTGCCAGCAGTTACCGAGGGGGGACCCACAATGAGCAGTTCTTC
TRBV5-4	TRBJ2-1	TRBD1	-	CASRPAGTGWNEQFF	TGTGCCAGCAGACCCGCCGGGACAGGGTGGAATGAGCAGTTCTTC
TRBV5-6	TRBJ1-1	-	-	CASSFRETEAFF	TGTGCCAGCAGCTTCAGGGAGACTGAAGCTTTCTTT
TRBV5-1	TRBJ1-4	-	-	CASSTSASNEKLFF	TGCGCCAGCAGCACATCGGCGTCTAATGAAAAACTGTTTTTT
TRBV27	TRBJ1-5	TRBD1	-	CASSPRWTGGQPQHF	TGTGCCAGCAGTCCCAGGTGGACAGGGGGTCAGCCCCAGCATTTT
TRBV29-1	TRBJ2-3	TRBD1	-	CSVEGTGGSRDTQYF	TGCAGCGTTGAAGGGACAGGGGGCTCAAGAGATACGCAGTATTTT
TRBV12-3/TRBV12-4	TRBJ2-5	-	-	CASSYSWETQYF	TGTGCCAGCAGTTACTCATGGGAGACCCAGTACTTC
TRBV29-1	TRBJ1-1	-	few	CSAQQGNTEAFF	TGCAGCGCTCAACAGGGGAACACTGAAGCTTTCTTT
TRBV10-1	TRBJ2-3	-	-	CASSERGRPTDTQYF	TGCGCCAGCAGTGAACGTGGACGACCCACAGATACGCAGTATTTT
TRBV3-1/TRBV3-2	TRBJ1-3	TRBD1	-	CASSRTGTGNTIYF	TGTGCCAGCAGCCGGACAGGGACAGGAAACACCATATATTTT
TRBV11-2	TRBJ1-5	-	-	CASSLMSNQPQHF	TGTGCCAGCAGCTTAATGAGCAATCAGCCCCAGCATTTT
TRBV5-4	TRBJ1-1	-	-	CASSLGHSLNTEAFF	TGTGCCAGCAGCTTGGGTCACAGTCTGAACACTGAAGCTTTCTTT
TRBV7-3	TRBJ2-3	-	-	CASQRGALSTDTQYF	TGTGCCAGTCAGAGGGGGGCGCTTAGCACAGATACGCAGTATTTT
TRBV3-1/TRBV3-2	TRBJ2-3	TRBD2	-	CASSLRGELSTDTQYF	TGTGCCAGCAGCCTCCGGGGGGAGCTTAGCACAGATACGCAGTATTTT